Sequencing of this T cell receptor (beta chain) was carried out in a study of control samples from healthy donors and cancer patients. For this clone: The same CDR3 also results from other DNA sequences found in this sample.

Clones were sequenced by immunoSEQ multiplex PCR, and TCRdb holds only the in-frame ones, with some missing. The sample contains a few hundred thousand clones, about 93% of which appear only once. Trimming shortened V by 2 bases and J by 0 bases, and 5 bases separated the two germline ends. Germline V gene lookup returns CDR1 MNHEY and CDR2 SMNVEV (reference sequence). The CDR3 has 13 residues. V and J are TRBV27 and TRBJ2-7; D is perhaps TRBD1 or TRBD2 (5 bases each). This TCR derives from a man aged 35-49 years with head and neck cancer. Specimen: PBMCs. DNA of the CDR3: TGTGCCAGCAGTTTAGGGGGCTCCTACGAGCAGTACTTC. Encoded protein: CASSLGGSYEQYF.